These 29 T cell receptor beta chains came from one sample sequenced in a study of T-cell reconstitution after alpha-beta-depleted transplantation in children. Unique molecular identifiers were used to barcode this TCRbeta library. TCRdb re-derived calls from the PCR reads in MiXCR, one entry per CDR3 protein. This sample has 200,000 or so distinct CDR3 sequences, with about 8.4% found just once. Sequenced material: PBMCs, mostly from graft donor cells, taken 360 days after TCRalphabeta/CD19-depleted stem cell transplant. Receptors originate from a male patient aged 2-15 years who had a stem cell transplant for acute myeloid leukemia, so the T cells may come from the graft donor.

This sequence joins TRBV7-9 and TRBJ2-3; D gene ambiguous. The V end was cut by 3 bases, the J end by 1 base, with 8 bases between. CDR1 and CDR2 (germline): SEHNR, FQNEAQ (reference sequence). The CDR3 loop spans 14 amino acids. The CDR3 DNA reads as TGTGCCAGCAGCTTGCGATTTGGCACAGATACGCAGTATTTT. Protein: CASSLRFGTDTQYF.

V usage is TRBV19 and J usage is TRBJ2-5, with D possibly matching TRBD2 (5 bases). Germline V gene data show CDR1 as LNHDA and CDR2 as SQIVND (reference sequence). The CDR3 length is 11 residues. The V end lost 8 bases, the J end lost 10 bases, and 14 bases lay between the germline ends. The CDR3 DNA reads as TGTGCCAGTGAGGGATCGGGTGGCCAGTACTTC. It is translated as CASEGSGGQYF.

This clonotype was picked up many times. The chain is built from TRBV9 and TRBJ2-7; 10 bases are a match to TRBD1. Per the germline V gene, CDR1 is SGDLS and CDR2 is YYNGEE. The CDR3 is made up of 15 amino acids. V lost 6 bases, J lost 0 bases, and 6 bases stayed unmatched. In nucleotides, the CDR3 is TGTGCCAGCATCGCCAGACAGGGGGCCTCCTACGAGCAGTACGTC. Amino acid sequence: CASIARQGASYEQYV.

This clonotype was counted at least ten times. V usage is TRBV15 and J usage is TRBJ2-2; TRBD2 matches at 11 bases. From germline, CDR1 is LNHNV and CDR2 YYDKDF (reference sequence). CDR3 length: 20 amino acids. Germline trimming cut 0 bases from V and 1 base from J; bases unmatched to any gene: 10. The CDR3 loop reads CATSRDLVGTSGMNTGELFF. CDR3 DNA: TGTGCCACCAGCAGAGATTTGGTTGGGACTAGCGGTATGAACACCGGGGAGCTGTTTTTT.

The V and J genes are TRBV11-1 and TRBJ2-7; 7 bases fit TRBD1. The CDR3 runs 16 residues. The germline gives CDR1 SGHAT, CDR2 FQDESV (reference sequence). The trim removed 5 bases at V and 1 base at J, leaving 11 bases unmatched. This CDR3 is CASSLPPGTASYEQYF. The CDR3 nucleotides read TGTGCCAGCAGCCTCCCCCCCGGGACAGCTTCCTACGAGCAGTACTTC.

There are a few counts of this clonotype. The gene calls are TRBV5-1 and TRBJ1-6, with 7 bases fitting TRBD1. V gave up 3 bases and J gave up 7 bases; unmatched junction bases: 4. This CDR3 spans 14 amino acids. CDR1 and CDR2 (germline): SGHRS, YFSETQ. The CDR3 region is CASSSDRLNSPLHF. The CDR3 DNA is TGCGCCAGCAGCTCGGACAGGCTCAATTCACCCCTCCACTTT. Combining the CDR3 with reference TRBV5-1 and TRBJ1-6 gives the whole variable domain KAGVTQTPRYLIKTRGQQVTLSCSPISGHRSVSWYQQTPGQGLQFLFEYFSETQRNKGNFPGRFSGRQFSNSRSEMNVSTLELGDSALYLCASSSDRLNSPLHFGNGTRLTVT.

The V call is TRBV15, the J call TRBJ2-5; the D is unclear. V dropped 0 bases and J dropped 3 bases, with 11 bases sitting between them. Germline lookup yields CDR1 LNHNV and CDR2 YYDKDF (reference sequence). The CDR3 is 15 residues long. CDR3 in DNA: TGTGCCACCAGCAGAGATCTGAAGGGTAAAGAGACCCAGTACTTC. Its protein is CATSRDLKGKETQYF.

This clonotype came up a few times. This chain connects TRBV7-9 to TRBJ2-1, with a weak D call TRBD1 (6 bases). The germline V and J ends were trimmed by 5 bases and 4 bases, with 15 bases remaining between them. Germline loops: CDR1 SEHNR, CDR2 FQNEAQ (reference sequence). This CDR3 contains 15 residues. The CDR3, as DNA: TGTGCCAGCAGCGTAGACCGAGACAGGTACAATGAGCAGTTCTTC. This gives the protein CASSVDRDRYNEQFF.

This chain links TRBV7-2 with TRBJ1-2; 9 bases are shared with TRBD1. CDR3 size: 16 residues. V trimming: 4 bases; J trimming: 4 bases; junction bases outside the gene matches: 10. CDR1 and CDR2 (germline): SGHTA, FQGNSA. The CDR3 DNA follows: TGTGCCAGCAGCTCCCTTCCCCCGGGACAGGGCTATGGCTACACCTTC. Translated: CASSSLPPGQGYGYTF.

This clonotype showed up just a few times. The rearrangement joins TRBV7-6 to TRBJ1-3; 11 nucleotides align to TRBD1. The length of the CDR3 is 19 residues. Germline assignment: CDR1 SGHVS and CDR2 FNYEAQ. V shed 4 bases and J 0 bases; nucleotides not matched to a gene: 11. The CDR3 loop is CASSSGQGASMGSGNTIYF. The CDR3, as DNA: TGTGCCAGCAGCTCCGGACAGGGGGCGAGTATGGGCTCTGGAAACACCATATATTTT.

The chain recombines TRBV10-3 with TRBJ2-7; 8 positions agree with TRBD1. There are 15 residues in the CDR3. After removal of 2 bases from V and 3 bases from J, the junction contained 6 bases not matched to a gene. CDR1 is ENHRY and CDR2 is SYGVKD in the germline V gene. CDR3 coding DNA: TGTGCCATCAGTGAGCGCCCCGGGACAGGCTACGAGCAGTACTTC. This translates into CAISERPGTGYEQYF.

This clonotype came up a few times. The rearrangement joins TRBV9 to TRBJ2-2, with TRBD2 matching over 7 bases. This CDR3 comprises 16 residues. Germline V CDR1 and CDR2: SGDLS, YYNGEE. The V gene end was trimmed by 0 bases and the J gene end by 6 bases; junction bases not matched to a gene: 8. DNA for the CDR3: TGTGCCAGCAGCGTAGAGGGCAGGCTAGCGGCCGGGGAGCTGTTTTTT. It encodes CASSVEGRLAAGELFF.

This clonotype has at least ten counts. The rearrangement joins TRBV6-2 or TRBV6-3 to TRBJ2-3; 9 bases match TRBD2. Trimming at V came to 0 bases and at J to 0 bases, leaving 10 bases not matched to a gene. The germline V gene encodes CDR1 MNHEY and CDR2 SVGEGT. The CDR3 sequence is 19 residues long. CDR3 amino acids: CASSYSRTSDLPSTDTQYF. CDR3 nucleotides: TGTGCCAGCAGTTACTCGCGGACTAGCGATCTTCCTAGCACAGATACGCAGTATTTT.

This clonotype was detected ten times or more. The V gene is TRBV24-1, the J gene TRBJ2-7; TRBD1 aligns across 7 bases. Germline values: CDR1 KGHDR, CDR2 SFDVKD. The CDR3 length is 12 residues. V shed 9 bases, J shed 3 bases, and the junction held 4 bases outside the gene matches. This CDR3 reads CATETGIYEQYF. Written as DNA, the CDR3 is TGTGCCACCGAGACAGGGATCTACGAGCAGTACTTC.

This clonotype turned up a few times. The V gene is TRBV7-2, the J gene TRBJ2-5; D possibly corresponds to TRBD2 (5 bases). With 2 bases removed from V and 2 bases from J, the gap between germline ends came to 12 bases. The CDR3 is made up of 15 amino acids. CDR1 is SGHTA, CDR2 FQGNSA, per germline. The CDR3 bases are TGTGCCAGCAGCTTAAGCTGGCCGGGGCAAGAGACCCAGTACTTC. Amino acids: CASSLSWPGQETQYF.

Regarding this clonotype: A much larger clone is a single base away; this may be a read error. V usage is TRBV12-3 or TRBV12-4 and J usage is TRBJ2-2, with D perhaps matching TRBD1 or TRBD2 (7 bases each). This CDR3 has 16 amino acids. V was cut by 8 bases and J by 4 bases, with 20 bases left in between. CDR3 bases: TGTGCCAGCGGGCCCCTCCCAGGGGGGGGCACCGGGGAGCTGTTTTTT. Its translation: CASGPLPGGGTGELFF.

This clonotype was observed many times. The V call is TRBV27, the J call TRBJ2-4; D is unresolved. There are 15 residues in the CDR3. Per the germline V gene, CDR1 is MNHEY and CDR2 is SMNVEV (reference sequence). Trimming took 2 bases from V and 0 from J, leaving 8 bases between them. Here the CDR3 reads CASSLGALAKNIQYF. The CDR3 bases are TGTGCCAGCAGTTTAGGAGCACTAGCCAAAAACATTCAGTACTTC.

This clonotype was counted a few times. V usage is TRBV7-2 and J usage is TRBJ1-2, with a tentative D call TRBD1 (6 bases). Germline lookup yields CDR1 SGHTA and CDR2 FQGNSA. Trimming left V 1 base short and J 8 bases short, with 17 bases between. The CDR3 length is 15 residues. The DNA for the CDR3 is TGTGCCAGCAGCTTAGATTTTGCGGGGGCAGGAGGCTACACCTTC. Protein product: CASSLDFAGAGGYTF.

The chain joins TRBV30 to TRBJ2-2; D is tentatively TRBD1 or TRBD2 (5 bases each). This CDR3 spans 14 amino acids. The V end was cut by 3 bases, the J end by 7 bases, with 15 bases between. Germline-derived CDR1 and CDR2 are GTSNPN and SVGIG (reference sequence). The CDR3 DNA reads TGTGCCTGGAGGTACGGGGCCGGGCTCGGGGAGCTGTTTTTT. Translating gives CAWRYGAGLGELFF.

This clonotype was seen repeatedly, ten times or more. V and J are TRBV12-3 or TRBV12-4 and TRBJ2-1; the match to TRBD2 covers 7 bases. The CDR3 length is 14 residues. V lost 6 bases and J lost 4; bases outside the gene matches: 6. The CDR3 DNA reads TGTGCCAGCAGCCCTTGGCGGGGGTACAATGAGCAGTTCTTC. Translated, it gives CASSPWRGYNEQFF.

The CDR3 DNA sequence: TGCAGCGTTGAGGGGACAGGGCAAGGCTACACCTTC. Amino acid sequence: CSVEGTGQGYTF. The chain carries TRBV29-1 and TRBJ1-2, with TRBD1 matching over 9 bases. The junction had 4 bases not matched to a gene; V was cut back by 3 bases and J by 8 bases. The CDR3 has 12 residues. CDR1 and CDR2 from the germline V gene are SQVTM and ANQGSEA.

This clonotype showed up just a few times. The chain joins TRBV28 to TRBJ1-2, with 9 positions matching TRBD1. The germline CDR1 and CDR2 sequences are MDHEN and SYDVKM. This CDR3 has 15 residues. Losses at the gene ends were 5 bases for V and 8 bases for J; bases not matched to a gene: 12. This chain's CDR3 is CASSDYNTGGDGYTF. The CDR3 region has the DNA TGTGCCAGCAGTGACTACAATACAGGGGGCGACGGCTACACCTTC.

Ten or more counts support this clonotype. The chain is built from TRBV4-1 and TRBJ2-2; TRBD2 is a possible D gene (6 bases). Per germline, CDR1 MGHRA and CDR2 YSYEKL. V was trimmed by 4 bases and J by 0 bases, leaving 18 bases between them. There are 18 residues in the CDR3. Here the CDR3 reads CASSPQSGVNANTGELFF. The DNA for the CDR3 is TGCGCCAGCAGCCCACAATCGGGAGTCAACGCGAACACCGGGGAGCTGTTTTTT.

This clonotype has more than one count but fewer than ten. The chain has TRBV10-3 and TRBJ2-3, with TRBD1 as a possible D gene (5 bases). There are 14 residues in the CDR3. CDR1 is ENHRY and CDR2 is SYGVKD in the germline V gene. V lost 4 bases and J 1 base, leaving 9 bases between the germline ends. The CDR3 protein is CAISGQGRTDTQYF. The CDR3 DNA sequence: TGTGCCATCAGTGGGCAGGGCCGCACAGATACGCAGTATTTT.

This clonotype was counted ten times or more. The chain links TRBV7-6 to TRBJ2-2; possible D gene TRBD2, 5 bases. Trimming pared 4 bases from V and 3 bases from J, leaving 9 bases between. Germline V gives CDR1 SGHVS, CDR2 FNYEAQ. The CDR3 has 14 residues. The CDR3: CASSWGEYTGELFF. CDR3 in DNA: TGTGCCAGCAGCTGGGGAGAGTACACCGGGGAGCTGTTTTTT.

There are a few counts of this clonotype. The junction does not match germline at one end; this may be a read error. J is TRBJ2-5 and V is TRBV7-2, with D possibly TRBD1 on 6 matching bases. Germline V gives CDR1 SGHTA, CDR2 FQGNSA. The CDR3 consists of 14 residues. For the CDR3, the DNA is TGTGCCTGCAGCCCCAGGGGAAGGGGAGAGACCCAGTACTTC. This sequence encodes CACSPRGRGETQYF.

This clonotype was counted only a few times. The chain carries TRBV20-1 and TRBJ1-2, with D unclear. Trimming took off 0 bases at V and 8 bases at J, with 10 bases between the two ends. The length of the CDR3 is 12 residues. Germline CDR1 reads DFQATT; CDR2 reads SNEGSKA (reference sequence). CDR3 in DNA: TGCAGTGCTAGAGAGTCCCCGTGGGGCTACACCTTC. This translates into CSARESPWGYTF.

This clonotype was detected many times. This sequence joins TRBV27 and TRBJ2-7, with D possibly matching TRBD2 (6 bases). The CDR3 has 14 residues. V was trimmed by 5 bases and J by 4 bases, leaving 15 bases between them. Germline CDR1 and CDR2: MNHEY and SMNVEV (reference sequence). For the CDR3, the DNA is TGTGCCAGCAGTCACCTCGGGGGAGTTTACGAGCAGTACTTC. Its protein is CASSHLGGVYEQYF.

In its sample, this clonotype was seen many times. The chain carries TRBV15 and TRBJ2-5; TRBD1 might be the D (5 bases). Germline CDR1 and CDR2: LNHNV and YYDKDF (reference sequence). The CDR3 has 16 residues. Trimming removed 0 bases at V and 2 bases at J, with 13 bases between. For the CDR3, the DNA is TGTGCCACCAGCAGAGATCGCGACAGTCAGCAAGAGACCCAGTACTTC. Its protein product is CATSRDRDSQQETQYF.